This is a list of T cell receptor beta chains from one sample in a study of Graves' ophthalmopathy and Graves' hyperthyroidism. TCRdb reanalysed the multiplex PCR reads using MiXCR and keeps one entry per CDR3 protein. Of 45,000 to 60,000 distinct CDR3 sequences listed, roughly 47% were seen once; the top ten hold over 4%. Sequenced sample: peripheral blood. Receptor source: an adult woman with Graves' ophthalmopathy. CDR3s include the opening cysteine and the closing phenylalanine or tryptophan. The D gene is left open where the match is weak. Part of the rows lack a size; the others show once, few, many or a class for expanded clones.

v_call	d_call	clone_size	j_call	cdr3_length	cdr3_nt	cdr3_aa
TRBV30	-	few	TRBJ1-3	14	TGTGCCTGGAGACAGGTCCTCTCTGGAAACACCATATATTTT	CAWRQVLSGNTIYF
TRBV6-4	-	-	TRBJ1-5	13	TGTGCCAGCAGTGAGGGGATCAATCAGCCCCAGCATTTT	CASSEGINQPQHF
TRBV25-1	TRBD1	-	TRBJ2-2	15	TGTGCCAGCAGTGAAGGGACAGGGGACACCGGGGAGCTGTCTTGG	CASSEGTGDTGELSW
TRBV20-1	TRBD2	-	TRBJ2-1	15	TGCAGTGCTAGAGATAGCGGGGGGGCCTACAATGAGCAGTTCTTC	CSARDSGGAYNEQFF
TRBV11-3	-	-	TRBJ2-2	13	TGTGCCAGCAGCCCGGTGGGCACCGGGGAGCTGTTTTTT	CASSPVGTGELFF
TRBV27	TRBD1	many	TRBJ2-7	13	TGTGCCAGTTCGGACAGGGGGCCACACGAGCAGTACTTC	CASSDRGPHEQYF
TRBV12-3/TRBV12-4	-	-	TRBJ2-5	15	TGTGCCAGCAGTTTGGTCAGGGACACTGAAGAGACCCAGTACTTC	CASSLVRDTEETQYF
TRBV28	-	many	TRBJ1-4	12	TGTGCCAGCATTTCCCAGGGTGGAAAACTGTTTTTT	CASISQGGKLFF
TRBV7-6	-	-	TRBJ2-1	16	TGTGCCAGCAGCTTACGTATCGGGAGTGAAGACAATGAGCAGTTCTTC	CASSLRIGSEDNEQFF
TRBV10-3	TRBD1	medium-sized	TRBJ1-2	15	TGTGCCATCAGTGAGTCGACAGGGGATCCCTATGGCTACACCTTC	CAISESTGDPYGYTF
TRBV29-1	TRBD1	many	TRBJ1-2	15	TGCAGCGTTACAGGGGTAGGGGGAGCCCACTATGGCTACACCTTC	CSVTGVGGAHYGYTF
TRBV6-5	-	many	TRBJ2-1	14	TGTGCCAGCACCCCGATAGACAGGCCGGTGGAGCAGTTCTTC	CASTPIDRPVEQFF
TRBV9	-	many	TRBJ1-5	14	TGTGCCAGCAGCGCCCTGGGGGTGGATCAGCCCCAGCATTTT	CASSALGVDQPQHF
TRBV3-1	-	many	TRBJ1-4	14	TGTGCCAGCAGCCAAGCAAGGGTGGGAGAAAAACTGTTTTTT	CASSQARVGEKLFF
TRBV6-1	TRBD1	-	TRBJ2-7	14	TGTGCCAGCAGCGCCGGCGGACAGGCCCTACAGCAGTACTTC	CASSAGGQALQQYF
TRBV19	-	many	TRBJ2-1	14	TGTGCCAGTAGTATAGATAACAGCTACAATGAGCAGTTCTTC	CASSIDNSYNEQFF
TRBV4-2	TRBD1	-	TRBJ2-7	14	TGTGCCAGCAGCCAAGGGACAGGGGGCGACGAGCAGTACTTC	CASSQGTGGDEQYF
TRBV24-1	-	-	TRBJ2-3	14	TGTGCCACCAGTGCTCATGGGATCACAGATACGCAGTATTTT	CATSAHGITDTQYF
TRBV15	-	-	TRBJ1-6	15	TGTGCCACCAGCGTCACTAAGGAGATTAATTCACCCCTCCACTTT	CATSVTKEINSPLHF
TRBV20-1	TRBD2	many	TRBJ2-4	13	TGCAGTGCCGGGACTAGCGGTAAAAACATTCAGTACTTC	CSAGTSGKNIQYF